Given below is one T cell receptor (beta chain) in context. Germline V gene data show CDR1 as WNHNN and CDR2 as SYGVQD (reference sequence). The ends were cut back, 2 bases at V and 5 bases at J, with 6 bases in the middle. The CDR3 length is 12 residues. This entry is derived from a study of T cells in tumors after PD-1 blockade. Assay used: immunoSEQ multiplex PCR; TCRdb lists only in-frame clones, some missing. The table shows fewer than 55,000 clones, with approximately 81% occurring only once. The clonotype originates from a human donor with basal cell carcinoma. The rearrangement joins TRBV10-1 to TRBJ1-1; D is unresolved. This material consisted of PBMCs, taken before anti-PD-1 treatment. The CDR3 here is CASSEVETEAFF. CDR3 bases: TGCGCCAGCAGTGAGGTTGAGACTGAAGCTTTCTTT.